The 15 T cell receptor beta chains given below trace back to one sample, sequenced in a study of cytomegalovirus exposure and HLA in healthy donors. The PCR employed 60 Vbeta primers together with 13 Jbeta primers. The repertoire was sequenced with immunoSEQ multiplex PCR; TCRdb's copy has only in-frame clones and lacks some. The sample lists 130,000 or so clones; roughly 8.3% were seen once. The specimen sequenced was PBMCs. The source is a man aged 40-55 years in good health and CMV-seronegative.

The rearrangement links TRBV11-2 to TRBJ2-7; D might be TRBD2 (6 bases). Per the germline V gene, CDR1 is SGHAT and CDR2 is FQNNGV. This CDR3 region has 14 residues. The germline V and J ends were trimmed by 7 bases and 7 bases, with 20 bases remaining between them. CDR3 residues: CASTLGTVHAEQYF. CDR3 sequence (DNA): TGTGCCAGCACCCTAGGGACTGTCCATGCGGAGCAGTACTTC.

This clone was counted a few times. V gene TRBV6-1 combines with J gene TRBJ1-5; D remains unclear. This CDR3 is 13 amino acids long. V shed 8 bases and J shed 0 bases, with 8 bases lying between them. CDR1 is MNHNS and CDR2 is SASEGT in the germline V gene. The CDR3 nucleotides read TGTGCCAGCTCTCCAGATAGCAATCAGCCCCAGCATTTT. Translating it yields CASSPDSNQPQHF.

The CDR3 sequence is CASGLGGGLAETQYF. Here the CDR3 DNA reads TGTGCTAGTGGTTTGGGGGGGGGACTAGCAGAGACCCAGTACTTC. This chain uses TRBV12-5 with TRBJ2-5; 9 nucleotides align to TRBD2. The CDR3 covers 15 residues. Trimming took 1 base from V and 4 from J; bases not matched to a gene: 4. Germline CDR1 reads LGHNT; CDR2 reads FRNRAP.

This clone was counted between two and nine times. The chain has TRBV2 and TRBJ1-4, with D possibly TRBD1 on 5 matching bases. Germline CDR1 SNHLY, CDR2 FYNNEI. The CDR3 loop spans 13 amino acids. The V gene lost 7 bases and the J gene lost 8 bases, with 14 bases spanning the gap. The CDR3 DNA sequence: TGTGCCAGCACCGCAGGGTTCGGGGAAAAACTGTTTTTT. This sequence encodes CASTAGFGEKLFF.

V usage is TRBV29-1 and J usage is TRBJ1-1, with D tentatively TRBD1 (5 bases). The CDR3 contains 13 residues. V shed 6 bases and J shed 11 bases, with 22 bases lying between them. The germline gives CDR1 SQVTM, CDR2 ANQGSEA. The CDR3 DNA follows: TGCAGCGTAGCCCCGAACGGGGGGTTTGGGGCTTTCTTT. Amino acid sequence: CSVAPNGGFGAFF.

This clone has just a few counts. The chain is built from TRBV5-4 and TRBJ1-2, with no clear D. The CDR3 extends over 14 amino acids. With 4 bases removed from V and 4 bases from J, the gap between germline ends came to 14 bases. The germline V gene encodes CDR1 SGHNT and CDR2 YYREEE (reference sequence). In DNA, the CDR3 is TGTGCCAGCAGCCTAAGCGGACGGACCTATGGCTACACCTTC. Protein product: CASSLSGRTYGYTF.

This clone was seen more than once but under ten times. CDR3 sequence (DNA): TGTGCCAGCAGCGCTGGGGGGGCTGGAAACACCATATATTTT. Translated, it gives CASSAGGAGNTIYF. V is TRBV9 and J is TRBJ1-3, with a tentative D call TRBD1 (5 bases). Trimming cost V 3 bases and J 2 bases, with 9 bases left between them. Germline V CDR1 and CDR2: SGDLS, YYNGEE. The CDR3 is 14 amino acids.

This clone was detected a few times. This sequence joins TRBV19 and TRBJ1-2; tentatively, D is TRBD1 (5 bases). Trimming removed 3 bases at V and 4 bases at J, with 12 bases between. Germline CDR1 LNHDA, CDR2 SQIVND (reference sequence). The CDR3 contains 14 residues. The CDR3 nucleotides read TGTGCCAGTAGTATCCGGGGGGAAGGCTATGGCTACACCTTC. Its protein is CASSIRGEGYGYTF.

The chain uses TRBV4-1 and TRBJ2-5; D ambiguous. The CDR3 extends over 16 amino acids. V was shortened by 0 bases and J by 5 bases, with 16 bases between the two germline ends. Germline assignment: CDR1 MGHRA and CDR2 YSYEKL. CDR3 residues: CASSQDGAAFVETQYF. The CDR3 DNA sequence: TGCGCCAGCAGCCAAGATGGAGCCGCTTTCGTGGAGACCCAGTACTTC.

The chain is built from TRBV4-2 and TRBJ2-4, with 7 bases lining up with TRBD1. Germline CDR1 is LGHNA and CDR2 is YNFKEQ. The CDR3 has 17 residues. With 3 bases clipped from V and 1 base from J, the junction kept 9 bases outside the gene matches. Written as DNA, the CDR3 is TGTGCCAGCAGCCAGGGGACAGCCCTTTATGCCAAAAACATTCAGTACTTC. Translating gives CASSQGTALYAKNIQYF.

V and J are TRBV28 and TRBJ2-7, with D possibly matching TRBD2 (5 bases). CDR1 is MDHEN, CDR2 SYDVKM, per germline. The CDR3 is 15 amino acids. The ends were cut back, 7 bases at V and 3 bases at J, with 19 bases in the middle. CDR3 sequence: CASNLLRTANYEQYF. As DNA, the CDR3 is TGTGCCAGCAACCTACTGAGGACTGCTAACTACGAGCAGTACTTC.

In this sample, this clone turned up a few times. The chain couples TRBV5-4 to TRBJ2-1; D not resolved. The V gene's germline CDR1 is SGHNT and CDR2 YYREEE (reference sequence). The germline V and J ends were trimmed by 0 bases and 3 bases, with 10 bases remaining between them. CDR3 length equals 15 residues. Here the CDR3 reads CASSLDGGGYNEQFF. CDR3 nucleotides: TGTGCCAGCAGCTTGGACGGTGGCGGCTACAATGAGCAGTTCTTC.

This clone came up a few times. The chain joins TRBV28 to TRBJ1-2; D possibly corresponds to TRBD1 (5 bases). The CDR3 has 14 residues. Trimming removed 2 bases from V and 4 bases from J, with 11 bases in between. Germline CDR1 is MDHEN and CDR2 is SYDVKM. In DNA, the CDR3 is TGTGCCAGCAGTTTAGACAGCGAATTCTATGGCTACACCTTC. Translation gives CASSLDSEFYGYTF.

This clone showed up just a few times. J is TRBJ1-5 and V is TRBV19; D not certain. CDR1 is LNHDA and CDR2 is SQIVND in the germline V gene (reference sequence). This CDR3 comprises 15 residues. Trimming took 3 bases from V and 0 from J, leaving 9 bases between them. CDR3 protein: CASSMYSYSNQPQHF. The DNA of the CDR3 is TGTGCCAGTAGTATGTACAGCTATAGCAATCAGCCCCAGCATTTT.

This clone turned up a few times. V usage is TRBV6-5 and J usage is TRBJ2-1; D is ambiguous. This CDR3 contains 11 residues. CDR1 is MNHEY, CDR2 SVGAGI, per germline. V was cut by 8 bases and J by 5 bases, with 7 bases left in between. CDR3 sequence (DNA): TGTGCCAGCCGACGGGACAATGAGCAGTTCTTC. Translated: CASRRDNEQFF.